These T cell receptor beta chains were read from a single sample in a study of shared clonotypes between healthy human individuals. Libraries were prepared by immunoSEQ multiplex PCR; TCRdb keeps only in-frame clonotypes and omits some of them. Of approximately 500,000 clones in the sample, around 85% are singletons; the top ten hold about an eighth. Material for sequencing was PBMCs. The receptors here all came from a woman between 40 and 55 years old in good health. Some clones in this sample may be carry-over from other donors' samples. The CDR3 runs from the conserved cysteine through the conserved F or W. The D gene is left open where the match is weak. Only part of the rows carry a size: once, few, many, or a class if the clone is expanded.

>.|.|TRBJ2-3|TRBV12-2
CASRLEPLDTQYF
TGTGCAAGTCGCTTAGAGCCCTTGGATACGCAGTATTTT
>TRBD2|.|TRBJ2-7|TRBV15
CATSSGPGGGNYEQYF
TGTGCCACCAGTAGCGGTCCGGGGGGAGGAAACTACGAGCAGTACTTC
>.|.|TRBJ1-4|TRBV19
CASSTLVGEKLFF
TGTGCCAGTAGTACCCTCGTGGGGGAAAAACTGTTTTTT
>.|.|TRBJ2-3|TRBV4-1
CASSQDPREDTQYF
TGCGCCAGCAGCCAAGATCCTAGAGAAGATACGCAGTATTTT
>.|few|TRBJ1-4|TRBV28
CASSEGGPNEKLFF
TGTGCCAGCAGCGAAGGAGGGCCTAATGAAAAACTGTTTTTT
>.|.|TRBJ2-3|TRBV7-3
CASSMGQLDTQYF
TGTGCCAGCAGCATGGGACAATTAGATACGCAGTATTTT
>.|.|TRBJ2-7|TRBV10-3
CAIADEGKSYEQYF
TGTGCCATCGCTGATGAGGGAAAGTCCTACGAGCAGTACTTC
>.|many|TRBJ1-2|TRBV28
CASKVGDLYGYTF
TGTGCCAGCAAGGTGGGGGATCTCTATGGCTACACCTTC
>TRBD2|.|TRBJ2-5|TRBV4-1
CASSQPRLAGTLDRRETQYF
TGCGCCAGCAGCCAACCAAGACTAGCGGGCACCCTCGACCGGAGAGAGACCCAGTACTTC
>.|.|TRBJ2-2|TRBV5-1
CASSPIPAGDTGELFF
TGCGCCAGCAGCCCTATACCTGCCGGGGACACCGGGGAGCTGTTTTTT
>.|.|TRBJ2-3|TRBV18
CASSDNQGTSTDTQYF
TGTGCCAGCTCAGATAACCAAGGGACTAGCACAGATACGCAGTATTTT
>TRBD1|.|TRBJ2-1|TRBV10-3
CAISVSTGTGGHFEQFF
TGTGCCATCAGTGTTTCCACCGGGACAGGGGGCCATTTCGAGCAGTTCTTC
>TRBD2|.|TRBJ2-7|TRBV18
CASSSPSGRMTYEQYF
TGTGCCAGCTCATCCCCTAGCGGAAGGATGACCTACGAGCAGTACTTC
>TRBD2|.|TRBJ2-2|TRBV18
CASSPRTSGKNTGELFF
TGTGCCAGCTCACCGCGGACTAGCGGGAAGAACACCGGGGAGCTGTTTTTT
>.|.|TRBJ2-7|TRBV6-1
CASSNPRTAPYEQYF
TGTGCCAGCTCCAACCCGCGGACAGCACCCTACGAGCAGTACTTC
>TRBD2|.|TRBJ2-1|TRBV23-1
CASSSTSGRPVIEQFF
TGCGCCAGCAGTTCGACTAGCGGGAGACCTGTGATTGAGCAGTTCTTC
>.|.|TRBJ2-3|TRBV30
CAWSVSGTSTDTQYF
TGTGCCTGGAGTGTGAGCGGAACTAGCACAGATACGCAGTATTTT
>.|.|TRBJ1-2|TRBV7-9
CASSLGGSSRDYGYTF
TGTGCCAGCAGCTTAGGGGGATCATCTCGGGACTATGGCTACACCTTC
>TRBD2|.|TRBJ2-1|TRBV28
CASSFGASGWRQFF
TGTGCCAGCAGTTTCGGGGCTAGCGGGTGGCGCCAGTTCTTC
>.|once|TRBJ2-2|TRBV4-1
CASSQETNTGELFF
TGCGCCAGCAGCCAAGAGACGAACACCGGGGAGCTGTTTTTT
>.|.|TRBJ1-2|TRBV6-1
CASSEAGSHYGYTF
TGTGCCAGCAGTGAAGCGGGATCGCACTATGGCTACACCTTC
>.|.|TRBJ2-2|TRBV7-9
CASSRPRRNTGELFF
TGTGCCAGCAGCAGGCCTCGGAGAAACACCGGGGAGCTGTTTTTT
>TRBD2|.|TRBJ2-7|TRBV7-8
CASSFLAGGIYEQYF
TGTGCCAGCAGCTTTTTAGCGGGAGGAATCTACGAGCAGTACTTC
>TRBD2|.|TRBJ2-1|TRBV5-4
CASSYPGLAGNEQFF
TGTGCCAGCAGTTATCCGGGACTAGCGGGAAATGAGCAGTTCTTC
>.|.|TRBJ1-4|TRBV7-2
CASSPEGHSGNEKLFF
TGTGCCAGCAGCCCCGAAGGCCACTCGGGGAATGAAAAACTGTTTTTT
>TRBD1|.|TRBJ1-3|TRBV10-3
CATQIPGQGNTIYF
TGTGCCACCCAAATTCCGGGACAGGGAAACACCATATATTTT
>TRBD2|.|TRBJ2-7|TRBV29-1
CSVLAGGADEQYF
TGCAGCGTTCTCGCGGGAGGGGCCGACGAGCAGTACTTC
>.|few|TRBJ2-7|TRBV25-1
CASSRNSLYEQYF
TGTGCCAGCAGTCGAAATAGCCTCTACGAGCAGTACTTC
>.|.|TRBJ2-3|TRBV30
CAWRPVRSGSTDTQYF
TGTGCCTGGAGGCCCGTTAGGTCAGGGAGCACAGATACGCAGTATTTT
>TRBD1|.|TRBJ1-5|TRBV19
CASSTNRGTGGQPQHF
TGTGCCAGTAGTACCAACAGGGGTACGGGGGGCCAGCCCCAGCATTTT
>.|once|TRBJ2-6|TRBV18
CASSPYGVGANVLTF
TGTGCCAGCTCACCCTACGGGGTCGGGGCCAACGTCCTGACTTTC
>.|.|TRBJ2-1|TRBV11-2
CASSRGFSGGGSYNEQFF
TGTGCCAGCAGCCGAGGCTTTTCCGGGGGCGGTTCCTACAATGAGCAGTTCTTC
>TRBD2|few|TRBJ2-4|TRBV7-8
CASSLEGAGASWDIQYF
TGTGCCAGCAGCTTAGAAGGAGCGGGGGCCTCTTGGGACATTCAGTACTTC
>.|.|TRBJ2-6|TRBV9
CASSLRHVLSGANVLTF
TGTGCCAGCAGCTTAAGACATGTCCTCTCTGGGGCCAACGTCCTGACTTTC
>TRBD1|.|TRBJ1-5|TRBV10-3
CAISGTGENQPQHF
TGTGCCATCAGTGGGACAGGGGAAAATCAGCCCCAGCATTTT
>TRBD2|.|TRBJ2-7|TRBV5-3
CARSTSGRLYEQYF
TGTGCCAGAAGCACCAGCGGGAGATTGTACGAGCAGTACTTC
>.|.|TRBJ2-7|TRBV7-2
CASSLAPGLSYEQYF
TGTGCCAGCAGCTTAGCACCGGGACTGTCCTACGAGCAGTACTTC
>.|.|TRBJ1-2|TRBV4-1
CASSQEAGTGYGYTF
TGCGCCAGCAGCCAAGAGGCAGGGACGGGGTATGGCTACACCTTC
>.|.|TRBJ2-2|TRBV30
CAWRKGNTGELFF
TGTGCCTGGAGGAAGGGAAACACCGGGGAGCTGTTTTTT
>.|.|TRBJ1-1|TRBV6-1
CASSQLVRSAEAFF
TGTGCCAGCAGCCAGTTGGTCCGCAGCGCTGAAGCTTTCTTT
>.|.|TRBJ1-1|TRBV5-4
CASSQSGGPEAFF
TGTGCCAGCAGCCAATCCGGTGGGCCTGAAGCTTTCTTT
>.|.|TRBJ2-3|TRBV20-1
CSAQGLGTQYF
TGCAGTGCGCAGGGTCTCGGTACGCAGTATTTT
>TRBD2|once|TRBJ2-1|TRBV18
CASSPPTAGGSEQFF
TGTGCCAGCTCACCGCCGACGGCGGGGGGCAGTGAGCAGTTCTTC
>.|.|TRBJ1-4|TRBV7-6
CASSKEVGARGEKLFF
TGTGCCAGCAGCAAAGAGGTGGGGGCGCGAGGTGAAAAACTGTTTTTT
>TRBD1|.|TRBJ2-1|TRBV18
CASSPNVYRGNNEQFF
TGTGCCAGCTCACCAAACGTCTACAGGGGGAACAATGAGCAGTTCTTC
>.|.|TRBJ1-4|TRBV27
CASSFLAGEKLFF
TGTGCCAGCAGTTTTCTGGCGGGGGAAAAACTGTTTTTT
>.|.|TRBJ2-6|TRBV18
CASSWADSGANVLTF
TGTGCCAGCAGCTGGGCCGACTCTGGGGCCAACGTCCTGACTTTC
>TRBD1|once|TRBJ1-1|TRBV27
CASSFQGVRAEAFF
TGTGCCAGCAGTTTTCAGGGGGTAAGGGCTGAAGCTTTCTTT